This is a list of T cell receptor beta chains from one sample in a study of T cell responses to AZD1222 COVID-19 vaccine. Data came from immunoSEQ multiplex PCR; TCRdb stores just in-frame clones and leaves some out. The sample holds roughly 80,000 clones; 90% are singletons and the top ten take approximately 5%. The sample in question was peripheral blood, obtained 28 days after the second AZD1222 dose. These receptors were taken from an adult who received the AZD1222 COVID-19 vaccine. Each CDR3 is given with its conserved first and last residue. D genes are given only for firm matches. Clone size is not always given. Where it is, it says once, few, many or a class for expanded clones.

V gene: TRBV18
J gene: TRBJ1-3
clone size: few
D gene: .
CDR3 protein: CASSPVQSGASGNTIYF
CDR3 DNA: TGTGCCAGCTCACCGGTGCAATCGGGGGCTTCAGGAAACACCATATATTTT

V gene: TRBV10-3
J gene: TRBJ1-2
clone size: .
D gene: .
CDR3 protein: CAISGTEGYGYTF
CDR3 DNA: TGTGCCATCAGTGGGACAGAGGGGTATGGCTACACCTTC

V gene: TRBV6-5
J gene: TRBJ1-1
clone size: .
D gene: TRBD1
CDR3 protein: CASSRGQGTEAFF
CDR3 DNA: TGTGCCAGCAGCCGCGGACAGGGCACTGAAGCTTTCTTT

V gene: TRBV6-1
J gene: TRBJ2-7
clone size: .
D gene: TRBD2
CDR3 protein: CASSGGLAGGQKYEQYF
CDR3 DNA: TGTGCCAGCAGTGGTGGACTAGCGGGGGGCCAAAAATACGAGCAGTACTTC

V gene: TRBV27
J gene: TRBJ2-1
clone size: .
D gene: .
CDR3 protein: CASSPGRGPYNEQFF
CDR3 DNA: TGTGCCAGCAGCCCGGGACGGGGACCCTACAATGAGCAGTTCTTC

V gene: TRBV2
J gene: TRBJ1-1
clone size: .
D gene: .
CDR3 protein: CASSESGEAFF
CDR3 DNA: TGTGCCAGCAGTGAGTCAGGTGAAGCTTTCTTT

V gene: TRBV14
J gene: TRBJ1-6
clone size: .
D gene: TRBD1
CDR3 protein: CASSLRTGNSPLHF
CDR3 DNA: TGTGCCAGCAGCCTTCGGACAGGAAATTCACCCCTCCACTTT

V gene: TRBV7-9
J gene: TRBJ1-5
clone size: .
D gene: .
CDR3 protein: CASSPDGNQPQHF
CDR3 DNA: TGTGCCAGCAGCCCGGACGGCAATCAGCCCCAGCATTTT

V gene: TRBV18
J gene: TRBJ2-5
clone size: .
D gene: .
CDR3 protein: CASSPTEETQYF
CDR3 DNA: TGTGCCAGCTCACCGACAGAAGAGACCCAGTACTTC

V gene: TRBV5-6
J gene: TRBJ1-1
clone size: .
D gene: .
CDR3 protein: CASSVAATEAFF
CDR3 DNA: TGTGCCAGCAGCGTAGCCGCGACTGAAGCTTTCTTT

V gene: TRBV3-1/TRBV3-2
J gene: TRBJ1-3
clone size: .
D gene: .
CDR3 protein: CASSLVDSGNTIYF
CDR3 DNA: TGTGCCAGCAGCCTCGTCGACTCTGGAAACACCATATATTTT